This TCR beta chain was identified during a study of cytotoxic CD8 clonotypes in ibrutinib-treated CLL (dated by TCRdb to the early 2020s). Describing the broader study: The cohort was composed of about 10 relapsed/refractory and fewer than 16 treatment-naive patients; IGHV unmutated status was identified in 17 patients. Partial responses were observed in 24 patients and complete responses in 2; after a median follow-up of around 68 months, remission was maintained in about 15 patients and progression was observed in some twelve. Samples at response were collected after a median of about 12 months of treatment, with a range of about 6 to 36 months. An average of about 250,000 productive templates and 94,082 productive rearrangements was obtained per sample. Longitudinal samples were available for about 30% of the roughly 86 trial participants. Cryopreserved peripheral blood mononuclear cells were collected at three points: before therapy, at response, and at either sustained remission or disease progression. Every sample from remission and from progressive disease was obtained while the patients were still on ibrutinib. Summary of the overall study and its limitations: Public clonotypes were found to be uncommon and were observed to contract or remain stable during treatment; the increase in clonality was shown to reflect expansion of private clonotypes at ibrutinib response. Clonality rose at ibrutinib response, remained stable during sustained remission, and dropped back toward baseline at progression. Baseline clonality exceeded that of age-matched healthy donors and correlated strongly with circulating CD8+ T-cell counts. Sustained-remission and progressing patients did not have matched sampling times, and lymph node repertoires were not examined.

Note on this clone: Its antigen target is currently unknown. No base quality values were provided; no much bigger clone lies one nucleotide off.

The time point label, read with the paper, signifies: roughly 2 years on ibrutinib. For TCR beta library preparation, about 2 micrograms of genomic DNA was extracted from cryopreserved PBMCs. High-throughput TCR beta sequencing was performed on longitudinal blood samples from CLL patients receiving ibrutinib monotherapy. The patients took part in an open-label, single-center phase 2 trial of ibrutinib monotherapy. A MiSeq instrument was used for deep resolution sequencing, which targeted depths ranging from 1 in 1 million up to 1 in 200,000 T cells, with coverage averaging 10x for each clonotype. TCR beta libraries were generated with the immunoSEQ hsTCRB Kit. In the original analysis: The data were analyzed with ImmunoSEQ Analyzer and ImmunoSEQ Data Assistant, and V, D and J gene assignments followed IMGT definitions. Clonality, with values ranging from 0 to 1, was calculated as one minus the normalized Shannon entropy of productive rearrangement frequencies. Only overrepresented clonotypes making up at least 0.05% of each patient's repertoire were included in the public clonotype analysis. Roughly 12 age-matched healthy donor repertoires from immuneACCESS were used as controls for clonality. TCRdb provides this immuneACCESS table in a form limited to in-frame rearrangements. Some clones are lacking; in checked studies, under half of them reflect an unresolved V gene, and why the rest are absent is not known. The DNA gave D and trimming, while V, J and clone size come from that table. This sample comprises 50,000 or so clones, roughly 80% of them detected only once. The biggest ten clones account for over 20% of the sample.

Counted from cysteine to phenylalanine, this CDR3 has 16 amino acids. Only CDR3 DNA is held: 48 bases, read in frame from base 1. According to the germline V gene (reference sequence), CDR1 reads LNHDA and CDR2 reads SQIVND. V sheds 5 bases and J sheds 4 bases, leaving 18 bases between their ends. The specimen was PBMCs, collected after 24 months of ibrutinib treatment. The source is a human donor with chronic lymphocytic leukemia. This chain joins TRBV19 to TRBJ1-5, and TRBD1 may be the D gene, going by 6 matching bases. The CDR3 has the sequence CASSVRGSGTNQPQHF. The DNA reads as follows: TGTGCCAGTAGTGTTCGGGGAAGTGGGACAAATCAGCCCCAGCATTTT. This CDR3, with the reference TRBV19 and TRBJ1-5 proteins standing in past its ends, gives the full variable domain DGGITQSPKYLFRKEGQNVTLSCEQNLNHDAMYWYRQDPGQGLRLIYYSQIVNDFQKGDIAEGYSVSREKKESFPLTVTSAQKNPTAFYLCASSVRGSGTNQPQHFGDGTRLSIL.